The entry below gives a single TCR beta chain sequence along with its context. The sample comes from a study of cytomegalovirus exposure and HLA in healthy donors. The data were produced by immunoSEQ multiplex PCR, yet TCRdb's version contains in-frame clones alone and is incomplete. Among about 110,000 clones listed, approximately 90% were seen once. V was shortened by 2 bases and J by 0 bases, with 8 bases between the two germline ends. This CDR3 is built from 15 residues. Germline assignment: CDR1 SGHRS and CDR2 YFSETQ. This sequence joins TRBV5-1 and TRBJ2-2; no definite D call. Sequencing input: PBMCs. The clonotype was recovered from a woman in her thirties in good health and CMV-seropositive. The CDR3 bases are TGCGCCAGCAGCTTTAGTACCGCGAACACCGGGGAGCTGTTTTTT. Its translation: CASSFSTANTGELFF.